The 23 T cell receptor beta chains listed next were all sequenced from one sample in a study of blood T cell repertoires in COVID-19 (dated by TCRdb to the early 2020s). The library was prepared using the immunoSEQ multiplex PCR assay. Here the immuneACCESS table is served through TCRdb, limited to in-frame sequences with V and J called. Missing clones are a known gap in these copies; in checked studies unresolved V genes cover under half, and the rest lacks a known reason. The sample table lists a few hundred thousand clones, approximately 90% of them with a count of one. Clones ranked in the top ten supply approximately 4% of the sample. What was sequenced was peripheral blood. The receptor set was obtained from a woman between 50 and 59 years old with active or convalescent COVID-19.

This chain uses TRBV5-1 with TRBJ2-7; 12 bases are shared with TRBD1. The CDR3 spans 14 residues. CDR1 SGHRS and CDR2 YFSETQ come from the germline V gene. The V and J ends lost 4 bases and 7 bases, in that order; junction bases with no gene match: 6. This chain's CDR3 is CASSRDRGQGEQYF. The CDR3 DNA follows: TGCGCCAGCAGCCGGGACAGGGGGCAAGGTGAGCAGTACTTC.

The chain carries TRBV7-3 and TRBJ2-5; 9 positions agree with TRBD1. Germline CDR1 is SGHTA and CDR2 is FQGTGA. The CDR3 runs 14 residues. The J segment lost 2 bases and the V segment lost 5 bases, leaving 3 bases of the junction unmatched. The CDR3: CASSPGTGQETQYF. Here the CDR3 DNA reads TGTGCCAGCAGCCCGGGGACAGGGCAAGAGACCCAGTACTTC.

The CDR3 DNA follows: TGTGCCAGCAGCTCCATCAGGCGGGTAAATGAGCAGTTCTTC. Translated, it gives CASSSIRRVNEQFF. The genes are TRBV11-2 and TRBJ2-7, with a weak D call TRBD2 (5 bases). The J call may be wrong; the DNA end is better matched by TRBJ2-1. This CDR3 has 14 residues. Germline CDR1 SGHAT, CDR2 FQNNGV.

The chain is built from TRBV13 and TRBJ1-3; D is unresolved. Germline lookup yields CDR1 PRHDT and CDR2 FYEKMQ (reference sequence). Trimming shortened V by 3 bases and J by 0 bases, and 12 bases separated the two germline ends. The CDR3 is made up of 16 amino acids. CDR3 sequence reads: CASSFGVLISGNTIYF. The DNA for the CDR3 is TGTGCCAGCAGCTTCGGGGTACTCATCTCTGGAAACACCATATATTTT.

This sequence joins TRBV29-1 and TRBJ1-1; 10 nucleotides line up with TRBD1. This CDR3 has 13 amino acids. V gave up 8 bases and J gave up 3 bases; unmatched junction bases: 6. From germline, CDR1 is SQVTM and CDR2 ANQGSEA. The CDR3: CSFQGTGDTEAFF. The CDR3 bases are TGCAGCTTCCAGGGGACAGGGGACACTGAAGCTTTCTTT.

This chain uses TRBV19 with TRBJ1-3; TRBD1 matches at 7 bases. V shed 10 bases and J 1 base; nucleotides not matched to a gene: 4. CDR3 length equals 13 residues. In germline, CDR1 is LNHDA, CDR2 SQIVND (reference sequence). CDR3 DNA: TGTGCCACCAAGACAGGGTCTGGAAACACCATATATTTT. Its translation: CATKTGSGNTIYF.

The chain recombines TRBV6-6 with TRBJ2-7; tentatively, D is TRBD2 (6 bases). Per the germline V gene, CDR1 is MNHNY and CDR2 is SVGAGI (reference sequence). This CDR3 region has 12 residues. V dropped 3 bases and J dropped 6 bases, with 9 bases sitting between them. This CDR3 reads CASSYGDSEQYF. The DNA of the CDR3 is TGTGCCAGCAGTTATGGGGACTCCGAGCAGTACTTC.

The genes are TRBV18 and TRBJ1-2; 7 bases match TRBD1. Trimming took 4 bases from V and 3 from J; bases not matched to a gene: 8. Germline V gives CDR1 KGHSH, CDR2 LQKENI. This CDR3 has 15 amino acids. The CDR3 bases are TGTGCCAGCTCACGATCCCAGGGGGTTGACTATGGCTACACCTTC. Amino acids: CASSRSQGVDYGYTF.

The chain couples TRBV5-1 to TRBJ1-5; D ambiguous. V shed 0 bases and J shed 3 bases, with 13 bases lying between them. CDR1 SGHRS and CDR2 YFSETQ come from the germline V gene. The CDR3 extends over 16 amino acids. The CDR3 is CASSLAPADNNQPQHF. In DNA form, the CDR3 reads TGCGCCAGCAGCTTGGCCCCCGCAGATAACAATCAGCCCCAGCATTTT.

The chain carries TRBV30 and TRBJ1-6, with TRBD1 identical over 8 bases. The CDR3 runs to 14 residues. V was clipped by 3 bases and J by 10 bases; unmatched bases: 8. Looked up from germline, CDR1 is GTSNPN and CDR2 is SVGIG (reference sequence). CDR3 sequence: CAWREQGVRSPLHF. The CDR3 DNA follows: TGTGCCTGGAGGGAACAGGGGGTAAGATCACCCCTCCACTTT.

J is TRBJ2-5 and V is TRBV3-1 (or the pseudogene TRBV3-2), with TRBD2 matching over 10 bases. Trimming took 6 bases from V and 3 from J; bases not matched to a gene: 7. The CDR3 consists of 15 residues. Germline V CDR1 and CDR2: LGHDT, YNNKEL (reference sequence). CDR3 nucleotide sequence: TGTGCCAGCAGACCTCGTGGACTAGCGGAAGAGACCCAGTACTTC. It specifies CASRPRGLAEETQYF.

The rearrangement links TRBV7-9 to TRBJ2-7; 9 positions agree with TRBD1. This CDR3 comprises 15 residues. Germline V lookup: CDR1 SEHNR, CDR2 FQNEAQ (reference sequence). The ends lost 5 bases at V and 2 bases at J; junction bases unmatched: 7. CDR3 DNA: TGTGCCAGCAGCCCCGGGACAGGGCGAACCTACGAGCAGTACTTC. This codes for CASSPGTGRTYEQYF.

The chain employs TRBV10-3 and TRBJ1-4; D is unclear. The CDR3 has 12 amino acids. Germline V gives CDR1 ENHRY, CDR2 SYGVKD. The V and J ends lost 4 bases and 5 bases respectively, with 5 bases between them. CDR3 in amino acids: CAISARNEKLFF. CDR3 nucleotide sequence: TGTGCCATCAGTGCCAGAAATGAAAAACTGTTTTTT.

The V and J genes are TRBV6-1 and TRBJ1-5, with TRBD1 identical over 8 bases. The CDR3 consists of 13 residues. V shed 1 base and J 10 bases; nucleotides not matched to a gene: 3. CDR1 and CDR2 (germline): MNHNS, SASEGT. CDR3: CASSEGQGAPQHF. CDR3 nucleotide sequence: TGTGCCAGCAGTGAAGGGCAGGGGGCTCCCCAGCATTTT.

This clone was found once. The gene calls are TRBV7-2 and TRBJ1-5; perhaps TRBD1 as D (6 bases). The V gene lost 7 bases and the J gene lost 2 bases, with 12 bases spanning the gap. There are 14 residues in the CDR3. The germline gives CDR1 SGHTA, CDR2 FQGNSA. CDR3 sequence (DNA): TGTGCCAGCAAGGGGGGGTCGGGCAATCAGCCCCAGCATTTT. Its protein product is CASKGGSGNQPQHF.

V is TRBV15 and J is TRBJ1-1, with D possibly being TRBD1 (5 bases). Germline loops: CDR1 LNHNV, CDR2 YYDKDF (reference sequence). The CDR3 consists of 11 residues. Trimming stripped 9 bases from V and 0 bases from J, with 5 bases between. DNA of the CDR3: TGTGCCACGGGGCTGAACACTGAAGCTTTCTTT. Its translation is CATGLNTEAFF. The variable domain in full, with the rest retrieved from reference TRBV15 and TRBJ1-1, is DAMVIQNPRYQVTQFGKPVTLSCSQTLNHNVMYWYQQKSSQAPKLLFHYYDKDFNNEADTPDNFQSRRPNTSFCFLDIRSPGLGDTAMYLCATGLNTEAFFGQGTRLTVV.

The V call is TRBV7-9, the J call TRBJ2-5, with 8 nucleotides matching TRBD2. V gave up 1 base and J gave up 1 base; unmatched junction bases: 5. This CDR3 is built from 16 residues. CDR1 and CDR2 (germline): SEHNR, FQNEAQ (reference sequence). CDR3 loop: CASSLGELAVQETQYF. The CDR3 DNA follows: TGTGCCAGCAGCTTAGGCGAACTAGCGGTCCAAGAGACCCAGTACTTC. Full variable domain (missing parts from reference TRBV7-9 and TRBJ2-5): DTGVSQNPRHKITKRGQNVTFRCDPISEHNRLYWYRQTLGQGPEFLTYFQNEAQLEKSRLLSDRFSAERPKGSFSTLEIQRTEQGDSAMYLCASSLGELAVQETQYFGPGTRLLVL.

This clone was found a few times. The chain is built from TRBV6-5 and TRBJ1-1; TRBD1 is a possible D gene (5 bases). This CDR3 comprises 16 residues. Trimming shortened V by 2 bases and J by 3 bases, and 16 bases separated the two germline ends. Per the germline V gene, CDR1 is MNHEY and CDR2 is SVGAGI. CDR3 amino acids: CASSYLIQGGDTEAFF. The DNA of the CDR3 is TGTGCCAGCAGTTACCTCATCCAGGGTGGCGACACTGAAGCTTTCTTT.

The rearrangement uses TRBV7-2 and TRBJ1-3; tentative D call: TRBD1 (5 bases). Germline V lookup: CDR1 SGHTA, CDR2 FQGNSA. The V end was cut by 5 bases, the J end by 0 bases, with 11 bases between. CDR3 length: 15 residues. CDR3 protein: CASSRTGGSGNTIYF. In DNA, the CDR3 is TGTGCCAGCAGCCGCACGGGGGGCTCTGGAAACACCATATATTTT. Looking up the rest from reference TRBV7-2 and TRBJ1-3 gives the full variable domain: GAGVSQSPSNKVTEKGKDVELRCDPISGHTALYWYRQSLGQGLEFLIYFQGNSAPDKSGLPSDRFSAERTGGSVSTLTIQRTQQEDSAVYLCASSRTGGSGNTIYFGEGSWLTVV.

There are a few counts of this clone. This chain uses TRBV6-2 or TRBV6-3 with TRBJ1-5, with unresolved D. This CDR3 contains 14 residues. Trimming took off 2 bases at V and 1 base at J, with 6 bases between the two ends. In germline, CDR1 is MNHEY, CDR2 SVGEGT. The DNA for the CDR3 is TGTGCCAGCAGTTACCAACAGAGCAATCAGCCCCAGCATTTT. Its protein product is CASSYQQSNQPQHF.

CDR3: CASSPARDEQYF. The CDR3 nucleotides are TGTGCCAGCTCACCAGCACGGGACGAGCAGTACTTC. The chain carries TRBV18 and TRBJ2-7; D not certain. CDR1 and CDR2 from the germline V gene are KGHSH and LQKENI. This CDR3 contains 12 residues. Trimming pared 2 bases from V and 5 bases from J, leaving 7 bases between.

This chain links TRBV6-5 with TRBJ2-2; the match to TRBD2 covers 8 bases. Trimming removed 4 bases from V and 0 bases from J; junction bases left unmatched: 4. Looked up from germline, CDR1 is MNHEY and CDR2 is SVGAGI. CDR3 length equals 16 residues. The CDR3 sequence: CASSWTSNSNTGELFF. In nucleotides, the CDR3 is TGTGCCAGCAGTTGGACTAGCAATTCGAACACCGGGGAGCTGTTTTTT.

The CDR3, as DNA: TGCGCCAGCAGCAAAGGACAGGGGGCCTACAATGAGCAGTTCTTC. This encodes CASSKGQGAYNEQFF. This rearrangement joins TRBV5-1 to TRBJ2-1, with 10 bases identical to TRBD1. The CDR3 is 15 residues long. CDR1 is SGHRS, CDR2 YFSETQ, per germline. Trimming cost V 4 bases and J 2 bases; bases outside gene matches: 3.